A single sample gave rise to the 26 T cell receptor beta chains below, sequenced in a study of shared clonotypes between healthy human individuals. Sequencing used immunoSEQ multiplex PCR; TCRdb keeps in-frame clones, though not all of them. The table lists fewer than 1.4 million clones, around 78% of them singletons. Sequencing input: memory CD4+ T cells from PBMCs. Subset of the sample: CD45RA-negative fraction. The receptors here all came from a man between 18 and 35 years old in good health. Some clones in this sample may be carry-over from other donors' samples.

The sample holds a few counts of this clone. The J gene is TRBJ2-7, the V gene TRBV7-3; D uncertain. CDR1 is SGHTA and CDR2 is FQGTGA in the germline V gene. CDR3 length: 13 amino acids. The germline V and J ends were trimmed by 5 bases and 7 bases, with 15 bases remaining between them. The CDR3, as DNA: TGTGCCAGCAGCCTACAAATCTCTGGGGAGCAGTACTTC. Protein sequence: CASSLQISGEQYF.

The CDR3 protein is CASRPDRDNQPQHF. The CDR3 nucleotides read TGTGCCAGCAGGCCTGACAGGGACAATCAGCCCCAGCATTTT. The chain uses TRBV6-5 and TRBJ1-5, with 7 bases lining up with TRBD1. V was pared by 6 bases and J by 3 bases, with 5 bases of the junction left unmatched. Germline V gives CDR1 MNHEY, CDR2 SVGAGI. CDR3 length equals 14 residues.

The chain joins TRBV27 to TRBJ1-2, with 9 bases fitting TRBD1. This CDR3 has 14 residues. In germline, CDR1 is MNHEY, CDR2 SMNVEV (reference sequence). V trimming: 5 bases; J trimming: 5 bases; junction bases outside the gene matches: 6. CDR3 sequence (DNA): TGTGCCAGCAGTCGTACAGGGGGCTGGTATGGCTACACCTTC. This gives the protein CASSRTGGWYGYTF.

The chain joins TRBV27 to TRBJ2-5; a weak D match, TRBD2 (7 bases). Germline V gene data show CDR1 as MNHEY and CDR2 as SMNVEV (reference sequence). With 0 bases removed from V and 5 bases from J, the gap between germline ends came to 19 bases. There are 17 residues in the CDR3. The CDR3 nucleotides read TGTGCCAGCAGTTTATCTAGGGGGGGCGCCAGGGAGGAGACCCAGTACTTC. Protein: CASSLSRGGAREETQYF.

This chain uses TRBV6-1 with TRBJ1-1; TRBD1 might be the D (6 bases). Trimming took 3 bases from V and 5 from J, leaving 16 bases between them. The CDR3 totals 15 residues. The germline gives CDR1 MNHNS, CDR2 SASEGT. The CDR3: CASSDPQGRGTEAFF. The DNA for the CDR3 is TGTGCCAGCAGTGACCCTCAGGGGAGGGGGACTGAAGCTTTCTTT.

In DNA, the CDR3 is TGCGCCAGCAGCCAAGATGCGGGGGGGCTCACGTATGGCTACACCTTC. Residues: CASSQDAGGLTYGYTF. The chain employs TRBV4-1 and TRBJ1-2, with D maybe TRBD1 (6 bases). Trimming left V 0 bases short and J 5 bases short, with 16 bases between. Germline CDR1 and CDR2: MGHRA and YSYEKL. The CDR3 covers 16 residues.

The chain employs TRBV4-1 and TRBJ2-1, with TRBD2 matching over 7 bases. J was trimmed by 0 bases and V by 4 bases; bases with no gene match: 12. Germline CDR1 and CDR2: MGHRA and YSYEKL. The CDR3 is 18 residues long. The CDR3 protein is CASSLRGEAGSSYNEQFF. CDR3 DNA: TGCGCCAGCAGCCTACGGGGGGAGGCGGGAAGCTCCTACAATGAGCAGTTCTTC.

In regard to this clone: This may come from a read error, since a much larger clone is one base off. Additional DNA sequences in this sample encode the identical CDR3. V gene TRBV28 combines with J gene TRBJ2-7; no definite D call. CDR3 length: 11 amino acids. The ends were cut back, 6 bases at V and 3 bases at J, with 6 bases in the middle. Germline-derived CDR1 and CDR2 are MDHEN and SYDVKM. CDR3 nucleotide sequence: TGTGCCAGCAGCTCGGGCTACGAGCAGTACTTC. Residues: CASSSGYEQYF.

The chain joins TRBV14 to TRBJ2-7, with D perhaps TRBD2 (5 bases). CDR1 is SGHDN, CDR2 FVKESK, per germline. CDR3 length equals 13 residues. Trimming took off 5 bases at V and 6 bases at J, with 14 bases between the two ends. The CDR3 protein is CASSASSPSEQYF. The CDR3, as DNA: TGTGCCAGCAGCGCTAGCTCCCCCAGCGAGCAGTACTTC.

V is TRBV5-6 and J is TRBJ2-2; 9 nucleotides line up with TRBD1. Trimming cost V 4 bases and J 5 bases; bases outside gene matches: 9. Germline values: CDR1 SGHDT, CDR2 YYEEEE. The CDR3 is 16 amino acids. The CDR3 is CASSLFRDRDTGELFF. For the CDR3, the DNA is TGTGCCAGCAGCCTTTTCCGGGACAGGGATACCGGGGAGCTGTTTTTT.

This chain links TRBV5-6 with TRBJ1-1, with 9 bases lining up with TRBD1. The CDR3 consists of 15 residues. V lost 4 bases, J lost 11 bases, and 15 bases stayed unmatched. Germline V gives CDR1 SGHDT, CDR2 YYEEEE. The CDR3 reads CASSPDVGQGLAAFF. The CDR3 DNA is TGTGCCAGCAGCCCCGACGTGGGACAGGGTTTAGCTGCTTTCTTT.

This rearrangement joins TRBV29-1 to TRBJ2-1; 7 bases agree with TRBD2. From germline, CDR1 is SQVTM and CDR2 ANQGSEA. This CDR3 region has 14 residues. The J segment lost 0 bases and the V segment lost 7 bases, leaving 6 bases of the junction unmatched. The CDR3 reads CSEAAGISYNEQFF. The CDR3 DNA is TGCAGCGAGGCAGCGGGGATCTCCTACAATGAGCAGTTCTTC.

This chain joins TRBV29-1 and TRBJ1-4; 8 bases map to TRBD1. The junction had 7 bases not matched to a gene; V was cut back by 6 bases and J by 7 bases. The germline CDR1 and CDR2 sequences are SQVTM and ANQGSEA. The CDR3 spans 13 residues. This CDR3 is CSVADRGGEKLFF. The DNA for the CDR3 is TGCAGCGTGGCAGACAGGGGCGGTGAAAAACTGTTTTTT. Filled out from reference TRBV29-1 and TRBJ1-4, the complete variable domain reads SAVISQKPSRDICQRGTSLTIQCQVDSQVTMMFWYRQQPGQSLTLIATANQGSEATYESGFVIDKFPISRPNLTFSTLTVSNMSPEDSSIYLCSVADRGGEKLFFGSGTQLSVL.

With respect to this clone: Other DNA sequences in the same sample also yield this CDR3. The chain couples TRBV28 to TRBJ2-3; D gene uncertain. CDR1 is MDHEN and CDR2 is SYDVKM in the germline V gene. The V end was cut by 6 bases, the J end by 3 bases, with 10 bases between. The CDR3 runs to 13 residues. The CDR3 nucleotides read TGTGCCAGCAGCCCCCCCCCTACAGATACGCAGTATTTT. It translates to CASSPPPTDTQYF.

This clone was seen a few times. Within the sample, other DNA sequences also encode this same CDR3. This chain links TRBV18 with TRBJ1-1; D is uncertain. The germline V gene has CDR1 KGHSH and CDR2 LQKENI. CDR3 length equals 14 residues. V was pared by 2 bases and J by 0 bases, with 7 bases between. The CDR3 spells CASSPRTVNTEAFF. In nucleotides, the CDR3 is TGTGCCAGCTCACCAAGGACTGTGAACACTGAAGCTTTCTTT.

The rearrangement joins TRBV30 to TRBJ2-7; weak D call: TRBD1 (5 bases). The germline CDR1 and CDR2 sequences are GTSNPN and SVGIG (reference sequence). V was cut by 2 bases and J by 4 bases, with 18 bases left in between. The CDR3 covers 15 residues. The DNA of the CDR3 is TGTGCCTGGAGTAAATTACAGGACGGTAGTTACGAGCAGTACTTC. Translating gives CAWSKLQDGSYEQYF.

The chain's CDR3 is CASSFLTGLNEKLFF. The CDR3 DNA is TGCGCCAGCAGCTTCCTGACAGGGTTAAATGAAAAACTGTTTTTT. The chain joins TRBV5-1 to TRBJ1-4; 7 nucleotides match TRBD1. The CDR3 totals 15 residues. Germline CDR1 reads SGHRS; CDR2 reads YFSETQ. V dropped 2 bases and J dropped 5; count of bases not matched to a gene: 6.

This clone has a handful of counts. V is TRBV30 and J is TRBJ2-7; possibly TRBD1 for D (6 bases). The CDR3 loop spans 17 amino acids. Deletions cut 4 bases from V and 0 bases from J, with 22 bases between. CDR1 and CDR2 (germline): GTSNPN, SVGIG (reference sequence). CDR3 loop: CAWTDPRGVHPSYEQYF. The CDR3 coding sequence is TGTGCCTGGACCGATCCCAGGGGAGTGCACCCCTCCTACGAGCAGTACTTC.

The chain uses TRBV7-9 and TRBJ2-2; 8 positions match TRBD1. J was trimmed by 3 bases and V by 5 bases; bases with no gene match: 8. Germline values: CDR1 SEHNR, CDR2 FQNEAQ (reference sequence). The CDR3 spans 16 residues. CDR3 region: CASSQRTGYDTGELFF. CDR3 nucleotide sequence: TGTGCCAGCAGCCAACGGACAGGGTACGACACCGGGGAGCTGTTTTTT.

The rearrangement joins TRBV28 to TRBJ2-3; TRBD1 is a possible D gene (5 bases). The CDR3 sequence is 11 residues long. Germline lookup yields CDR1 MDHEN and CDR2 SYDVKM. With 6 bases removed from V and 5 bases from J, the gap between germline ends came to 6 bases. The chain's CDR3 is CASRGEDTQYF. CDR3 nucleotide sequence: TGTGCCAGCAGAGGGGAAGATACGCAGTATTTT.

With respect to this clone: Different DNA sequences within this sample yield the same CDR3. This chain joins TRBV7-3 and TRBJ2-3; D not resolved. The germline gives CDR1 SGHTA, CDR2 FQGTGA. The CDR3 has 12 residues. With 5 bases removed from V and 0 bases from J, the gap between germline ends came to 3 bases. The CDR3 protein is CASSPSTDTQYF. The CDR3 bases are TGTGCCAGCAGCCCTAGCACAGATACGCAGTATTTT.

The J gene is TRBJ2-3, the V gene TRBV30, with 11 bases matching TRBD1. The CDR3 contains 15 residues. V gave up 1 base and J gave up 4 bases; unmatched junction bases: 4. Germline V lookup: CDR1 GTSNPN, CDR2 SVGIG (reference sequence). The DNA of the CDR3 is TGTGCCTGGAGTGGGGGACAGGGGGATGCAGATACGCAGTATTTT. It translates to CAWSGGQGDADTQYF.

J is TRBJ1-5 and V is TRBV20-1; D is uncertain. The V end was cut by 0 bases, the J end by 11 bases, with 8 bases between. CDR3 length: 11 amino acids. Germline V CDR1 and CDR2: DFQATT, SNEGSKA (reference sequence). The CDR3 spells CSARDGPAQHF. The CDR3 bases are TGCAGTGCTAGAGATGGTCCGGCCCAGCATTTT.

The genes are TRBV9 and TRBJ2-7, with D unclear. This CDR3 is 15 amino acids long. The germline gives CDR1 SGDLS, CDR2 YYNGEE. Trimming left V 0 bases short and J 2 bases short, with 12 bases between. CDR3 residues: CASSVEVGVTYEQYF. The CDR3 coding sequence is TGTGCCAGCAGCGTAGAGGTCGGAGTGACCTACGAGCAGTACTTC.

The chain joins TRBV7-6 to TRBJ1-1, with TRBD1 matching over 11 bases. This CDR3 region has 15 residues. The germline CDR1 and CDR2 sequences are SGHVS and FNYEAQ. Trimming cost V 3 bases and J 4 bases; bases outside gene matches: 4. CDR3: CASSFSGTGGTEAFF. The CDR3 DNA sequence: TGTGCCAGCAGCTTTTCCGGGACAGGGGGCACTGAAGCTTTCTTT.

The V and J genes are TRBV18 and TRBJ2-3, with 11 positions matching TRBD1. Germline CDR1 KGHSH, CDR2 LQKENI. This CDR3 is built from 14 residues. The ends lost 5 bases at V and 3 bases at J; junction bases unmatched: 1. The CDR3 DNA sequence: TGTGCCAGCTCAGGACAGGGGGCAACAGATACGCAGTATTTT. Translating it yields CASSGQGATDTQYF.